The rows below give T cell receptor beta chains drawn from one sample of a study of neoadjuvant nivolumab and ipilimumab in lung cancer. Clones were read by immunoSEQ multiplex PCR, and TCRdb kept only the in-frame ones, dropping some. Of 10,000 to 15,000 clones in the sample, about 94% were seen once. The sequencing used peripheral blood, collected after neoadjuvant nivolumab, alone or with ipilimumab, at or shortly before surgery. The receptors stem from an adult with non-small cell lung cancer. The conserved cysteine and the conserved F or W are not part of the CDR3 here.

TRBV5-6,13,TRBJ2-2,ASSFGLAGTGELF
TRBV7-8,13,TRBJ2-1,ASSPEVYSYNEQF
TRBV28,15,TRBJ2-5,ASRSGRTSGNQETQY
TRBV6-5,12,TRBJ2-2,ASIKGANTGELF
TRBV5-1,13,TRBJ1-4,ASSLTTGANEKLF
TRBV6-5,14,TRBJ1-1,ASSYSGVGIHGEAF
TRBV7-9,11,TRBJ1-2,ASSLGAAYGYT
TRBV6-5,12,TRBJ2-7,ASSYSPWNYEQY
TRBV7-8,14,TRBJ2-3,ASSLGTYSITDTQY
TRBV7-3,11,TRBJ1-1,ASGEGRTTEAF
TRBV29-1,11,TRBJ1-3,SVESGTGNTIY
TRBV28,13,TRBJ2-7,ASSPLGTVSYEQY
TRBV5-4,13,TRBJ2-1,ASSLGQGVDNEQF
TRBV10-2,14,TRBJ1-1,ASRDGQGVGNTEAF
TRBV2,12,TRBJ1-4,ASSQGATNEKLF
TRBV19,11,TRBJ2-7,ASSPPGLYEQY
TRBV7-9,11,TRBJ1-2,ASSLGGAYGYT
TRBV6-1,16,TRBJ2-3,ASSEMGGLAGGKDTQY
TRBV5-1,11,TRBJ2-7,ASSLDQGHEQY
TRBV2,12,TRBJ2-1,ASSEVWPGNEQF
TRBV30,10,TRBJ2-3,AGGVSADTQY
TRBV4-1,13,TRBJ2-7,ASSQDRASLYEQY
TRBV6-5,12,TRBJ2-2,ASTRLAGAGELF
TRBV6-5,11,TRBJ1-3,ASSYFSGNTIY
TRBV2,13,TRBJ1-5,ASSDGGDSNQPQH
TRBV6-5,13,TRBJ2-5,ASSYSGGIQETQY
TRBV10-1,10,TRBJ2-7,ASREVSDEQY
TRBV10-3,10,TRBJ2-7,AISSGGYEQY
TRBV19,13,TRBJ2-7,ASSVTGTGAYEQY
TRBV30,11,TRBJ1-1,AWSGGTDTEAF
TRBV11-2,11,TRBJ1-4,ASSLATDSRLF
TRBV11-2,13,TRBJ2-7,ASSSPARADYEQY
TRBV30,12,TRBJ2-6,AWKQTSGANVLT
TRBV5-1,13,TRBJ2-7,ASSWGAGDPREQY
TRBV7-9,16,TRBJ2-5,ASSFFPDPGRRQETQY
TRBV7-2,12,TRBJ2-7,ASRPRTGPYEQY
TRBV28,13,TRBJ2-3,ASSLAGVSTDTQY
TRBV10-1,12,TRBJ2-1,ASSESIDGNEQF
TRBV6-1,12,TRBJ1-5,ASSEFRGNQPQH
TRBV6-5,9,TRBJ2-1,ASATSSEQF
TRBV5-1,13,TRBJ2-2,ASRGGQLNTGELF
TRBV30,12,TRBJ2-5,AWSVNLGGETQY
TRBV28,16,TRBJ1-2,ASISSGQKRIKEYGYT
TRBV7-2,14,TRBJ2-2,ASSLVPGGNTGELF
TRBV7-2,12,TRBJ2-7,ASSNWGGADEQY
TRBV7-2,12,TRBJ1-4,ASSKQGRNEKLF
TRBV9,13,TRBJ1-1,ASSVEGQGLTEAF
TRBV5-6,13,TRBJ2-7,ASSLRHLAYYEQY
TRBV2,10,TRBJ2-7,ASRGLSYEQY
TRBV5-1,14,TRBJ1-1,ASSSHTSEMNTEAF
TRBV10-2,11,TRBJ2-3,ASKGLVADTQY
TRBV7-3,13,TRBJ2-7,ASSLGLAGDVEQY
TRBV7-8,13,TRBJ2-1,ASSPTGASYNEQF
TRBV7-3,11,TRBJ2-5,ASSLLGGETQY